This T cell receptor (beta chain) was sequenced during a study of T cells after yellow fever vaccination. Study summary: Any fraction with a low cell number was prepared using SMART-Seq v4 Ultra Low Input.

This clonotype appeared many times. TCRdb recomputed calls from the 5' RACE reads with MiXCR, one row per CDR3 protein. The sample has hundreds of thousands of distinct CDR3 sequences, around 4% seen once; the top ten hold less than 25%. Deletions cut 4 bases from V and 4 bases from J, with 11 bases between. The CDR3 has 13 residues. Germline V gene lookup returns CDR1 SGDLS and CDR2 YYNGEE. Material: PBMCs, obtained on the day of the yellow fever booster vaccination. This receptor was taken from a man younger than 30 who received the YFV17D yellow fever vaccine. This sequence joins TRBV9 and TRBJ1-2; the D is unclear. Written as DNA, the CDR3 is TGTGCCAGCAGCTTACAAGGTCCCTATGGCTACACCTTC. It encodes CASSLQGPYGYTF.